The T cell receptor beta chain described here comes from a study of blood T cells in healthy people across ages. Study information: Capture via template switching afforded approximately one barcoded beta molecule per two T cells.

The germline V gene has CDR1 SGHTA and CDR2 FQGNSA. This CDR3 is 17 amino acids long. Sample-barcoded 5' priming and a J-beta primer mix drove a second PCR of about 6 to 12 cycles. MiXCR, run by TCRdb on the 5' RACE reads, gives a single entry per CDR3 protein. Counted here are over 950,000 distinct CDR3 sequences, around two fifths occurring once; the ten biggest clones make up less than 15%. Concerning this clonotype: The germline gene is not matched at one end of the junction; a read error may be the cause.

This clonotype was obtained from a man younger than 35 in good health. V and J are TRBV7-2 and TRBJ2-4, with D possibly being TRBD2 (7 bases). Source material: blood. DNA for the CDR3: TGTGCCAGCAGCTTAATAGGCGGGGGCCCAACAGGGAACAGTCAGTACTTC. It is translated as CASSLIGGGPTGNSQYF.